This entry concerns a single T cell receptor beta chain. As yet, its antigen is unknown. According to the study, TCR beta libraries were built with iRepertoire HTBI primers and CDR3-region Arm-PCR. TCRdb re-called the multiplex PCR reads with MiXCR, one entry per CDR3 protein. The table records around 510,000 distinct CDR3 sequences, 20% to 25% of them present only once. The data were taken from a study of regulatory T cells in long-lasting Graves disease. Study-level information: With positive TSH receptor antibodies and over 5 years of antithyroid drugs, Graves' disease was considered persistent. The study, taken as a whole, reports: Patients whose Graves' disease persisted exhibited lower TCR diversity than those newly diagnosed.

Germline values: CDR1 SGHKS, CDR2 YYEKEE (reference sequence). Trimming removed 2 bases from V and 2 bases from J, with 13 bases in between. The CDR3 extends over 15 amino acids. Described time point: persistent/refractory GD, antithyroid drugs over 5 years with positive TRAb. Scientists built the TCR library using RNA that was extracted from PBMCs. The patient group derived from an endocrinology department in Xi'an, China. Peripheral blood, Nine milliliters per patient, was collected in EDTA tubes. The sequencing here drew on peripheral blood mononuclear cells (PBMCs), taken when the disease was refractory, from a patient treated with antithyroid drugs. This sequence joins TRBV5-5 and TRBJ1-1; perhaps TRBD1 as D (6 bases). This TCR was recovered from a female donor with Graves disease. CDR3 nucleotide sequence: TGTGCCAGCAGCTTCACCGGGACACATAACACTGAAGCTTTCTTT. Amino acids: CASSFTGTHNTEAFF.